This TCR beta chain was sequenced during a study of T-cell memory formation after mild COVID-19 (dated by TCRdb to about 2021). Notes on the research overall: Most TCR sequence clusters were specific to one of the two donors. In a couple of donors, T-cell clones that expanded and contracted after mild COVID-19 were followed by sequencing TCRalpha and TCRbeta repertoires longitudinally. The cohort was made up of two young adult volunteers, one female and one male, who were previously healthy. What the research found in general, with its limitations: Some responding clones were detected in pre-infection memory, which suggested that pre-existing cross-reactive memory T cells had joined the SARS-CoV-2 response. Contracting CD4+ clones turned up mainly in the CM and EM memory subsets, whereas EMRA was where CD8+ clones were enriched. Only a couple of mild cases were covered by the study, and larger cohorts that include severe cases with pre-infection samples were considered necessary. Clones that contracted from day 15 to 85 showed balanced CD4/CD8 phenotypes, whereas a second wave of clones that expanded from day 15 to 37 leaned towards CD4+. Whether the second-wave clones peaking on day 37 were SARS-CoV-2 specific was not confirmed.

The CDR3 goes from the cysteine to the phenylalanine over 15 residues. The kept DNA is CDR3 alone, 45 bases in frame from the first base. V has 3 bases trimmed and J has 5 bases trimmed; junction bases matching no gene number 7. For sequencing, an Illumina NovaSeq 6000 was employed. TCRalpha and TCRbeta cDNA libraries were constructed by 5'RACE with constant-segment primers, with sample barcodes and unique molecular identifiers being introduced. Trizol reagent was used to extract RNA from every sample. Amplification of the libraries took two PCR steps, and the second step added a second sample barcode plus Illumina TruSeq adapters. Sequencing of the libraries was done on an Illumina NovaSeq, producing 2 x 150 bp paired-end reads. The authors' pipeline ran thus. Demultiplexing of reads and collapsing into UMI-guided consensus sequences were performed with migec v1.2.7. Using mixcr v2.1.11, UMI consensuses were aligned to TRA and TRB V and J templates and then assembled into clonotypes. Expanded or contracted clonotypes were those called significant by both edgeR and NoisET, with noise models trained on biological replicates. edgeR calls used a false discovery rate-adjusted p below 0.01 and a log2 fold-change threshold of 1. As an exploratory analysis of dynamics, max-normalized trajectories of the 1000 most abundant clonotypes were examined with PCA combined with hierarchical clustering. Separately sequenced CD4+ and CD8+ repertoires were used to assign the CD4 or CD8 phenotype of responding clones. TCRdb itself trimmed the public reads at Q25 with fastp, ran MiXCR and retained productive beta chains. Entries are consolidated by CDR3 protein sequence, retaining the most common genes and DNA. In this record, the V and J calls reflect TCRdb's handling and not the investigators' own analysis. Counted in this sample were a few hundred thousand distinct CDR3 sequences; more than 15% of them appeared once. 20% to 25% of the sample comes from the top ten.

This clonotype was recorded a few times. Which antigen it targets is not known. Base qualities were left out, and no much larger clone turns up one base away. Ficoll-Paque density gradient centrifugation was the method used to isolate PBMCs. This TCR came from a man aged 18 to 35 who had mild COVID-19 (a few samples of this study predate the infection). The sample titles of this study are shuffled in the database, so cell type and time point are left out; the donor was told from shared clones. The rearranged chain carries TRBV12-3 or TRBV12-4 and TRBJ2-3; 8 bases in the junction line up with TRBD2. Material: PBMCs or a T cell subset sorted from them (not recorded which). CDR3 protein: CASSFGGGREDTQYF. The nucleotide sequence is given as TGTGCCAGCAGTTTCGGGGGGGGGCGTGAAGATACGCAGTATTTT.